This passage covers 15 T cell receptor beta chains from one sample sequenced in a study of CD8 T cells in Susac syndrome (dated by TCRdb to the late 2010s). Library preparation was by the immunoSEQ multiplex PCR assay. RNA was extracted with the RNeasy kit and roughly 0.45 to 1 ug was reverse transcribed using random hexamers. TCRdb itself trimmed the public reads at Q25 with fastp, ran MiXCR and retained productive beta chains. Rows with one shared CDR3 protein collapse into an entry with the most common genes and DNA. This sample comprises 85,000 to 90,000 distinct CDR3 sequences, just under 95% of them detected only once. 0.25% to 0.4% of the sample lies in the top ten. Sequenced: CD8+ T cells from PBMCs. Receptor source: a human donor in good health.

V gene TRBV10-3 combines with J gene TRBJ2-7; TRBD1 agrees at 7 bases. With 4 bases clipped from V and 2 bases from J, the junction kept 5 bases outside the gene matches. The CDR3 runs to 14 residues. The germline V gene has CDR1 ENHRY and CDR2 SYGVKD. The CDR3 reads CAISGTGVPYEQYF. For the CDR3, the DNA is TGTGCCATCAGTGGGACAGGCGTTCCCTACGAGCAGTACTTC.

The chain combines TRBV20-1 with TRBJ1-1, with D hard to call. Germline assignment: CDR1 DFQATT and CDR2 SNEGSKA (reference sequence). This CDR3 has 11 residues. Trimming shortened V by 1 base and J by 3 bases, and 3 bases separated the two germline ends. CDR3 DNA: TGCAGTGCTAGAGGAGACACTGAAGCTTTCTTT. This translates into CSARGDTEAFF.

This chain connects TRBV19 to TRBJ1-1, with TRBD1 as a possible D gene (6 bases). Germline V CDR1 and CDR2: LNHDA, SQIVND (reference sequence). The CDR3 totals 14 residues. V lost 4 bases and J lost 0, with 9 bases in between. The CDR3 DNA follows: TGTGCCAGTAGTAAAGGGGACATGAACACTGAAGCTTTCTTT. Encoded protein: CASSKGDMNTEAFF.

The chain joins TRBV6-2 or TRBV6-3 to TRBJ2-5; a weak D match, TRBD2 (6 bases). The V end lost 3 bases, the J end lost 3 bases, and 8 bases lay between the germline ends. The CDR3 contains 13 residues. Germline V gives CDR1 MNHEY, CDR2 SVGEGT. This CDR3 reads CASSYWGEETQYF. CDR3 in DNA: TGTGCCAGCAGTTATTGGGGGGAAGAGACCCAGTACTTC.

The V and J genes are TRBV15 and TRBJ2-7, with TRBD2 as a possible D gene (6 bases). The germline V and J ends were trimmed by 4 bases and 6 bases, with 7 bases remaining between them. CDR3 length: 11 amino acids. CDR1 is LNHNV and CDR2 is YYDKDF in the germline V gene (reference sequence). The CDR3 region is CATSMGGEQYF. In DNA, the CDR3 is TGTGCCACCAGCATGGGAGGCGAGCAGTACTTC.

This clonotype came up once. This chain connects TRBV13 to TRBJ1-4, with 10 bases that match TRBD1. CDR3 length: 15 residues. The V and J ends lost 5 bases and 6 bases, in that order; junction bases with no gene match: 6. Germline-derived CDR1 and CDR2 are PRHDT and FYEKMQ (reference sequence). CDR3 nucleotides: TGTGCCAGCAGCCACGGGGGGACAGGGGATGAAAAACTGTTTTTT. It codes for CASSHGGTGDEKLFF.

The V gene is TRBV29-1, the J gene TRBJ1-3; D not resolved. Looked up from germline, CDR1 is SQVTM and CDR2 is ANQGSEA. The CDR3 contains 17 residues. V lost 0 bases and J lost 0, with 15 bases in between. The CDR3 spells CSVEDRSTAVSGNTIYF. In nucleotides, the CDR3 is TGCAGCGTTGAAGATCGGTCGACGGCCGTCTCTGGAAACACCATATATTTT.

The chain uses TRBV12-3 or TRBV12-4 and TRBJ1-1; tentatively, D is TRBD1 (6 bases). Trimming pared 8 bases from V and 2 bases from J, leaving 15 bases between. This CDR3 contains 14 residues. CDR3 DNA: TGTGCCAGCGCCTACAGGGTTAGAAACACTGAAGCTTTCTTT. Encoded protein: CASAYRVRNTEAFF.

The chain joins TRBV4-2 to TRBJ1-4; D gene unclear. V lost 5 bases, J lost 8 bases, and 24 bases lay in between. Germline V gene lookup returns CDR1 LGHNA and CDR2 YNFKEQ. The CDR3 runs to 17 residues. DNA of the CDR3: TGTGCCAGCAGCGAAGCCCCATCGGCTCTCGCGGGAGAAAAACTGTTTTTT. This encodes CASSEAPSALAGEKLFF.

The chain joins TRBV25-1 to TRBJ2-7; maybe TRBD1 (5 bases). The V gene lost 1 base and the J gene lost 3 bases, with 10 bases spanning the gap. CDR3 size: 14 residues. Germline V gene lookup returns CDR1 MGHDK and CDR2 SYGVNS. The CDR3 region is CASSESGPYYEQYF. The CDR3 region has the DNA TGTGCCAGCAGTGAATCAGGGCCCTACTACGAGCAGTACTTC.

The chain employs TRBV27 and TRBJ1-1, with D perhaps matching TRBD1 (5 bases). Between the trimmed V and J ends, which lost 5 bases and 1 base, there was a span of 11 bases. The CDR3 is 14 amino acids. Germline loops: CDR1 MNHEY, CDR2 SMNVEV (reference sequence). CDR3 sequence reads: CASSIQVGNTEAFF. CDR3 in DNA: TGTGCCAGCAGTATACAGGTGGGGAACACTGAAGCTTTCTTT.

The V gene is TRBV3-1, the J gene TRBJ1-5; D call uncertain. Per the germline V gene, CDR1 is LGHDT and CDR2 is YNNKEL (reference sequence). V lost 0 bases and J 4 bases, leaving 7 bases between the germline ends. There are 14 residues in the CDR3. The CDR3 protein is CASSQERTNQPQHF. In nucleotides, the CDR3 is TGTGCCAGCAGCCAAGAAAGGACGAATCAGCCCCAGCATTTT.

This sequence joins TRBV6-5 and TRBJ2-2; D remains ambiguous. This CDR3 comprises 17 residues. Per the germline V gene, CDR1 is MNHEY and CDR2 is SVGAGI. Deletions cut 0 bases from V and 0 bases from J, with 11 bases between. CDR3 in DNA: TGTGCCAGCAGTTACTCGAACGTGTTGTCGAACACCGGGGAGCTGTTTTTT. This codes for CASSYSNVLSNTGELFF.

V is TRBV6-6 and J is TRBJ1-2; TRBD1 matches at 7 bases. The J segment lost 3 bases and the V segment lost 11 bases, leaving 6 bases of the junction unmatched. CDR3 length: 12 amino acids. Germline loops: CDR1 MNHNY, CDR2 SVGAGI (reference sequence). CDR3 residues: CAATGDHYGYTF. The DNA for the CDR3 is TGTGCCGCAACAGGGGACCACTATGGCTACACCTTC.

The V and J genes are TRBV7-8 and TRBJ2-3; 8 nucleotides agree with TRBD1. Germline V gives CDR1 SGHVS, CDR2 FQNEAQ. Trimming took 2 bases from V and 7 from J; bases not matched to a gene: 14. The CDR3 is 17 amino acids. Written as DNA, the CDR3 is TGTGCCAGCAGCTTACCCGAAGGACAGGGAAGGATGTATACGCAGTATTTT. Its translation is CASSLPEGQGRMYTQYF.